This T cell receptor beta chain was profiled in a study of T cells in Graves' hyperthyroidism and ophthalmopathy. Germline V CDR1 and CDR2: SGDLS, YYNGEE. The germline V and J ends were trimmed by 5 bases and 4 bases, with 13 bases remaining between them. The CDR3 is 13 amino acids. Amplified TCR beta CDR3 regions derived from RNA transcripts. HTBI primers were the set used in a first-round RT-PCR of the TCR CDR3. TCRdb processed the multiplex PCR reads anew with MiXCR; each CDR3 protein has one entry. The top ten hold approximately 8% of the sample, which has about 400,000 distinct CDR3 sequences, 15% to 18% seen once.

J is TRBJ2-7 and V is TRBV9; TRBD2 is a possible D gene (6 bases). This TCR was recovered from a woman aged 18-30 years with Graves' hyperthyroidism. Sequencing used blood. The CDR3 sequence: CASSFASEYEQYF. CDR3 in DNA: TGTGCCAGCAGTTTCGCTAGCGAATACGAGCAGTACTTC.